This T cell receptor beta chain was sequenced during a study of patients and donors after allogeneic stem cell transplantation. This clonotype has a handful of counts. TCRdb re-derived calls from the RT-PCR reads in MiXCR, one entry per CDR3 protein. The sample yields roughly 200,000 distinct CDR3 sequences, about 38% seen once. The V and J ends lost 0 bases and 8 bases respectively, with 10 bases between them. Germline loops: CDR1 MNHNY, CDR2 SVGAGI (reference sequence). This CDR3 is 14 amino acids long. Sequencing input: blood, either unsorted or a sorted T cell fraction (not recorded which). This chain joins TRBV6-6 and TRBJ1-4; D is perhaps TRBD1 (5 bases). The receptor was derived from a human donor who was either an allogeneic HSCT recipient or a stem cell or donor lymphocyte infusion donor (not recorded which). It is not recorded whose cells these are; they may come from a transplant donor. The DNA of the CDR3 is TGTGCCAGCAGTTACTCTCAGGGAGCAGAAAAACTGTTTTTT. Translating gives CASSYSQGAEKLFF.